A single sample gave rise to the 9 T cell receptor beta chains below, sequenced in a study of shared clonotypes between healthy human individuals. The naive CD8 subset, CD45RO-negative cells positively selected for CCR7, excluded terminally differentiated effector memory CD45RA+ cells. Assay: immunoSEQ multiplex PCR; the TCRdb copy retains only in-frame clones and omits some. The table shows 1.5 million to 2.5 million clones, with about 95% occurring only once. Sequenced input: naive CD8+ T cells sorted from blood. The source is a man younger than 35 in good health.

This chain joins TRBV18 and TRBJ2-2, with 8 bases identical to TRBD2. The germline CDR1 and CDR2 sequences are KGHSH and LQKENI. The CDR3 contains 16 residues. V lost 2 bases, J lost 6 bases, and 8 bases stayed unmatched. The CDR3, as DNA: TGTGCCAGCTCACCATCAGGGACTAGTCGACCCGGGGAGCTGTTTTTT. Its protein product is CASSPSGTSRPGELFF. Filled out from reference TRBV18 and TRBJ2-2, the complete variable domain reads NAGVMQNPRHLVRRRGQEARLRCSPMKGHSHVYWYRQLPEEGLKFMVYLQKENIIDESGMPKERFSAEFPKEGPSILRIQQVVRGDSAAYFCASSPSGTSRPGELFFGEGSRLTVL.

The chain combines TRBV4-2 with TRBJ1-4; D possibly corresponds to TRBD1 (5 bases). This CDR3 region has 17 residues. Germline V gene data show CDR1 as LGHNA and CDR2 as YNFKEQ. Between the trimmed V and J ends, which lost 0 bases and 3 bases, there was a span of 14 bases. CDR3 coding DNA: TGTGCCAGCAGCCAAGACCTATTCACGGGGGCTAATGAAAAACTGTTTTTT. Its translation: CASSQDLFTGANEKLFF.

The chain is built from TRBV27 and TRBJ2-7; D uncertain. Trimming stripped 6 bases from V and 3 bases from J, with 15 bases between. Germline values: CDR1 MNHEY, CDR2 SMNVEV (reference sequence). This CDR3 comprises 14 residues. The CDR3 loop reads CASSMTFPYYEQYF. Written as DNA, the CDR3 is TGTGCCAGCAGCATGACGTTTCCCTACTACGAGCAGTACTTC.

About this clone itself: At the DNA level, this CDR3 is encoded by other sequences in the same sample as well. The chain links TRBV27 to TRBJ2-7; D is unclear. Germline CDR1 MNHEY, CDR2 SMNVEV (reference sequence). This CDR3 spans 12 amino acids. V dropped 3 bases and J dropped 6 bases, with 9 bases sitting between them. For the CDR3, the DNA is TGTGCCAGCAGTTTGTTAGGACGCGAGCAGTACTTC. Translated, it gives CASSLLGREQYF.

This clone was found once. In DNA form, the CDR3 reads TGTGCCAGCAGCCCTTTTATACTAGCGGAAATCACAGATACGCAGTATTTT. It translates to CASSPFILAEITDTQYF. The rearrangement links TRBV7-2 to TRBJ2-3; 8 bases are shared with TRBD2. The CDR3 consists of 17 residues. The trim removed 5 bases at V and 2 bases at J, leaving 12 bases unmatched. CDR1 is SGHTA, CDR2 FQGNSA, per germline.

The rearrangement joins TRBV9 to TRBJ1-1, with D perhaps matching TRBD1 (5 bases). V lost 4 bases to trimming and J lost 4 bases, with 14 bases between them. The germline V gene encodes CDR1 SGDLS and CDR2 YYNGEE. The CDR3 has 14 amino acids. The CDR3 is CASSPQGGGTEAFF. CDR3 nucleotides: TGTGCCAGCAGCCCGCAGGGTGGGGGCACTGAAGCTTTCTTT.

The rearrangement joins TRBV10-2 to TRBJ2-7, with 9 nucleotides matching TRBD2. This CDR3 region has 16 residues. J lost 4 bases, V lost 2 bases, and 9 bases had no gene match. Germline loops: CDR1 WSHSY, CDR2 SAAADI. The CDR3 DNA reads TGCGCCAGCAGTGAGCCCGGACTAGCGTGGGGGTACGAGCAGTACTTC. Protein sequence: CASSEPGLAWGYEQYF.

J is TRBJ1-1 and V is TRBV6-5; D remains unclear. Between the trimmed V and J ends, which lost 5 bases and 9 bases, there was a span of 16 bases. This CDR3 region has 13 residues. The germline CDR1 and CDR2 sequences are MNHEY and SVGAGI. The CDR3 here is CASSPGRAAKAFF. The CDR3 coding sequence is TGTGCCAGCAGTCCCGGGCGCGCGGCTAAAGCTTTCTTT.

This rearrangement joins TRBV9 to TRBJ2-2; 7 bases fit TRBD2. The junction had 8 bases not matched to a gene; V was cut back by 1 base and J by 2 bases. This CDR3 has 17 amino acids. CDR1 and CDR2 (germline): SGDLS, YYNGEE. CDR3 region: CASSVTSEGQNTGELFF. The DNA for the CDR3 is TGTGCCAGCAGCGTAACTAGCGAAGGGCAAAACACCGGGGAGCTGTTTTTT.